This T cell receptor beta chain was observed in a study of cytotoxic CD8 clonotypes in ibrutinib-treated CLL (dated by TCRdb to 2020 to 2023). About the full investigation: The cohort was composed of under 12 relapsed/refractory and fewer than 16 treatment-naive patients; IGHV unmutated status was identified in some 17 patients. Partial responses were observed in 24 patients and complete responses in 2; after a median follow-up of roughly 72 months, remission was maintained in 15 or so patients and progression was observed in some twelve. The response samples were drawn at a median of 12 months into treatment, with a range of about 6 to 36 months. On average, each sample yielded 255,043 productive templates and about 95,000 productive rearrangements. Longitudinal samples were obtainable from about 30% of the roughly 86 participants in the trial. Cryopreserved peripheral blood mononuclear cells were collected before treatment, at response, and at either disease progression or sustained remission. Every remission and progressive disease sample was obtained while ibrutinib was still being received by the patients.

Its CDR3 holds 15 amino acids, cysteine through phenylalanine. Just CDR3 DNA is preserved here, 45 bases in frame from base 1. V is shortened by 1 base, J by 7 bases, and the region joining them spans 15 bases. In the germline V gene, CDR1 corresponds to SGHRS and CDR2 to YFSETQ. Concerning this clone itself: No antigen is known for it. Base quality data are lacking; no much larger clone is found one base away.

On a MiSeq, deep resolution sequencing aimed for a depth between 1 in 1 million and 1 in 200,000 T cells, with each clonotype covered around 9.2x on average. The immunoSEQ hsTCRB Kit was used to generate TCR beta libraries. The source study handled its data this way. The data were analyzed with ImmunoSEQ Analyzer and ImmunoSEQ Data Assistant, and V, D and J gene assignments followed IMGT definitions. Clonality, which ranges from 0 to 1, was calculated as one minus the normalized Shannon entropy of productive rearrangement frequencies. Only overrepresented clonotypes making up at least 0.05% of the repertoire of each patient were included in the public clonotype analysis. Roughly 12 age-matched healthy donor repertoires from immuneACCESS were used as controls for clonality. Held by TCRdb, this immuneACCESS table contains in-frame sequences only and omits some clones. Under half of the omission traces to an unresolved V gene where checked; the cause of the rest is unknown. V, J and clone size are those of that table, while D and trimming were read from the DNA. The sample table lists around 160,000 clones, approximately 80% of them with a count of one. The ten largest clonotypes hold roughly 2% of the sample.

The time point label of this sample denotes: approximately eleven months on ibrutinib. Roughly 1.8 micrograms of genomic DNA were extracted from cryopreserved PBMCs for TCR beta library preparation. Longitudinal blood samples from CLL patients on ibrutinib monotherapy underwent high-throughput TCR beta sequencing. The patients were enrolled in a single-center, open-label phase 2 trial of ibrutinib monotherapy. Results the study describes overall, beyond this receptor: At ibrutinib response clonality went up, during sustained remission it held steady, and at progression it dropped back toward baseline. Public clonotypes were rare and either shrank or stayed stable during treatment, and the rise in clonality at ibrutinib response reflected expansion of private clonotypes. Baseline clonality exceeded that of age-matched healthy donors and correlated strongly with circulating CD8+ T-cell counts. Lymph node repertoires were not examined, and the timing of sampling was not matched between patients in sustained remission and those whose disease progressed.

This material consisted of PBMCs, taken after 12 months of ibrutinib treatment. This receptor was obtained from a human donor with chronic lymphocytic leukemia. The chain employs TRBV5-1 and TRBJ1-5; the D gene remains uncertain. Read as DNA, the sequence is TGCGCCAGCAGCTTGTGGGGAAGTGACCTACAGCCCCAGCATTTT. Its translation reads: CASSLWGSDLQPQHF.